The rows below give T cell receptor beta chains drawn from one sample of a study of T cells in Graves' hyperthyroidism and ophthalmopathy. One entry per CDR3 protein results from TCRdb running MiXCR on the multiplex PCR reads. The sample includes 530,000 or so distinct CDR3 sequences, about a sixth of them seen just once. Sequenced input: blood. The receptors come from a woman between 18 and 29 years old with Graves' ophthalmopathy. Both conserved end residues are part of each CDR3. D genes are given only for firm matches. Size tells how often a clone was seen (once, few, many) or the class of an expanded clone, and some rows leave it out.

j_call,clone_size,d_call,v_call,cdr3_aa,cdr3_nt
TRBJ1-1,many,.,TRBV28,CASSSTYRDIVDTEAFF,TGTGCCAGCAGTTCCACGTACCGGGACATCGTAGACACTGAAGCTTTCTTT
TRBJ2-2,many,.,TRBV12-3/TRBV12-4,CASSPPSGADTGELFF,TGTGCCAGCAGTCCACCATCAGGGGCTGACACCGGGGAGCTGTTTTTT
TRBJ2-1,.,.,TRBV25-1,CASSHHGRSYNEQFF,TGTGCCAGCAGTCACCACGGACGGTCTTACAATGAGCAGTTCTTC
TRBJ2-3,many,TRBD1,TRBV3-1,CASSLTGSSTDTQYF,TGTGCCAGCAGCCTGACAGGGTCTAGCACAGATACGCAGTATTTT
TRBJ2-7,.,.,TRBV9,CASSVYASSYEQYF,TGTGCCAGCAGCGTCTACGCTAGCTCCTACGAGCAGTACTTC
TRBJ1-1,many,TRBD1,TRBV5-1,CASSLAWTGTTEAFF,TGCGCCAGCAGCTTGGCCTGGACAGGGACCACTGAAGCTTTCTTT
TRBJ1-1,once,.,TRBV6-1,CASSERGWTEAFF,TGTGCCAGCAGCGAGAGGGGGTGGACTGAAGCTTTCTTT
TRBJ2-1,many,.,TRBV3-1,CASSHSSYNEQFF,TGTGCCAGCAGCCACAGCTCCTACAATGAGCAGTTCTTC
TRBJ2-3,many,.,TRBV30,CAWSRASTDTQYF,TGTGCCTGGAGCAGAGCTAGCACAGATACGCAGTATTTT
TRBJ2-2,.,.,TRBV12-3/TRBV12-4,CASSFNSRFGELFF,TGTGCCAGCAGTTTCAATTCCCGGTTCGGGGAGCTGTTTTTT
TRBJ2-3,many,TRBD1,TRBV9,CASSARQGGTPPDTQYF,TGTGCCAGCAGCGCGCGACAGGGTGGAACTCCACCAGATACGCAGTATTTT
TRBJ2-7,many,TRBD1,TRBV28,CASLKTGVTGYEQYF,TGTGCCAGCCTAAAAACAGGGGTGACTGGCTACGAGCAGTACTTC
TRBJ1-2,.,.,TRBV4-1,CASSPWTIPIYGYTF,TGCGCCAGCAGCCCTTGGACGATCCCGATATATGGCTACACCTTC
TRBJ1-2,many,.,TRBV11-2,CASSSRWSQGYTF,TGTGCCAGCAGCTCTCGCTGGTCGCAGGGCTACACCTTC
TRBJ1-4,.,.,TRBV4-2,CASSQEYVLRLTPTNEKLFF,TGTGCCAGCAGCCAAGAGTATGTGCTGAGACTTACCCCAACTAATGAAAAACTGTTTTTT
TRBJ1-1,.,.,TRBV5-8,CASSLWRANTEAFF,TGTGCCAGCAGCTTGTGGAGGGCGAACACTGAAGCTTTCTTT
TRBJ1-3,.,.,TRBV10-3,CAITEFSGNTIYF,TGTGCCATCACAGAATTCTCTGGAAACACCATATATTTT
TRBJ2-1,many,.,TRBV28,CAAIGWDNEQFF,TGTGCCGCTATAGGCTGGGACAATGAGCAGTTCTTC
TRBJ1-1,few,TRBD1,TRBV24-1,CATSDTTGDPWEAFF,TGTGCCACCAGTGACACGACAGGGGACCCTTGGGAAGCTTTCTTT
TRBJ1-1,.,.,TRBV28,CASISVVIESRNTEAFF,TGTGCCAGCATATCTGTCGTGATAGAGTCTAGAAACACTGAAGCTTTCTTT
TRBJ1-1,many,.,TRBV7-3,CASSSTPATEAFF,TGTGCCAGCAGCTCTACACCGGCCACTGAAGCTTTCTTT
TRBJ2-7,.,TRBD2,TRBV19,CASSGGSDEQYF,TGTGCCAGTAGCGGGGGGAGCGACGAGCAGTACTTC
TRBJ1-1,many,.,TRBV30,CAWRSLVRENTEAFF,TGTGCCTGGAGGTCCCTTGTCCGGGAGAACACTGAAGCTTTCTTT
TRBJ1-3,many,.,TRBV12-3/TRBV12-4,CASSIGDYGNTIYF,TGTGCCAGCAGCATAGGGGACTACGGAAACACCATATATTTT
TRBJ1-1,many,TRBD1,TRBV28,CASSPYPDRGRRNTEAFF,TGTGCCAGCAGTCCCTACCCGGACAGGGGGCGACGGAACACTGAAGCTTTCTTT
TRBJ1-3,many,.,TRBV28,CASGQSLNTIYF,TGTGCCAGTGGACAGAGTTTAAACACCATATATTTT